Here is one TCR beta chain with its context. This sample was included in a study of blood T cell repertoires in COVID-19. Background on the study: Samples came from the United States, Italy and Spain, spanning acute and convalescent COVID-19.

In the study's own analysis: How many nucleated cells were present was estimated from reference gene primer amplification. Libraries were prepared by immunoSEQ multiplex PCR; TCRdb keeps only in-frame clonotypes and omits some of them. V and J calls and clone size are as listed in that table; D and trimming were resolved from the DNA. The data show about 200,000 clones, about 85% seen once. The sequenced material came from peripheral blood. This TCR derives from an elderly woman with acute or convalescent COVID-19.

The CDR3 sequence is CASSEAGPWGNTIYF. In nucleotides, the CDR3 is TGTGCCAGCAGTGAAGCGGGCCCATGGGGAAACACCATATATTTT. The chain recombines TRBV6-1 with TRBJ1-3; D gene unclear. The germline V gene encodes CDR1 MNHNS and CDR2 SASEGT. Trimming left V 0 bases short and J 4 bases short, with 10 bases between. CDR3 length equals 15 residues.